The 15 T cell receptor beta chains presented below share a single source sample, sequenced in a study of shared clonotypes between healthy human individuals. The assay was immunoSEQ multiplex PCR, and TCRdb's table has in-frame clones only and misses some. Of 2,500,000 or so clones listed, more than 85% were seen once; the top ten hold about 0.39%. The sequencing sample was made of naive CD4+ T cells from PBMCs. Subset indicated: CD45RA+ positively selected. Receptor source: a man in his late teens or twenties in good health. Some clones in this sample may be carry-over from other donors' samples.

Only a few counts were recorded for this clone. This rearrangement joins TRBV5-4 to TRBJ2-7; TRBD1 matches at 8 bases. The J segment lost 3 bases and the V segment lost 3 bases, leaving 8 bases of the junction unmatched. This CDR3 is 15 amino acids long. Germline CDR1 is SGHNT and CDR2 is YYREEE (reference sequence). The CDR3, as DNA: TGTGCCAGCAGCTCAGCCCAGGGGGCGCTCTACGAGCAGTACTTC. Its protein is CASSSAQGALYEQYF.

The chain links TRBV28 to TRBJ2-1; 10 bases match TRBD2. J was trimmed by 14 bases and V by 5 bases; bases with no gene match: 9. The CDR3 loop spans 13 amino acids. The germline gives CDR1 MDHEN, CDR2 SYDVKM. CDR3 loop: CASSLASGSHKFF. DNA for the CDR3: TGTGCCAGCAGTCTGGCTAGCGGGAGTCATAAGTTCTTC.

As regards this clone: Other DNA sequences in this sample translate to the same CDR3. The genes are TRBV18 and TRBJ1-5; unclear D gene. The CDR3 consists of 13 residues. Germline V gene sequence: CDR1 KGHSH, CDR2 LQKENI. V lost 1 base to trimming and J lost 2 bases, with 3 bases between them. This chain's CDR3 is CASSPQGNQPQHF. DNA of the CDR3: TGTGCCAGCTCACCACAAGGCAATCAGCCCCAGCATTTT.

J is TRBJ1-6 and V is TRBV7-2; 8 nucleotides agree with TRBD1. V shed 5 bases, J shed 4 bases, and the junction held 7 bases outside the gene matches. The CDR3 sequence is 16 residues long. Germline-derived CDR1 and CDR2 are SGHTA and FQGNSA. The CDR3 sequence: CASSLRTGIYNSPLHF. DNA for the CDR3: TGTGCCAGCAGCCTAAGGACAGGGATATATAATTCACCCCTCCACTTT.

The gene calls are TRBV29-1 and TRBJ2-1; TRBD2 matches at 9 bases. CDR1 is SQVTM and CDR2 is ANQGSEA in the germline V gene. CDR3 length: 16 residues. Trimming cost V 7 bases and J 4 bases; bases outside gene matches: 14. The CDR3: CSALGETSGIYNEQFF. The CDR3, as DNA: TGCAGCGCTCTCGGTGAGACTAGCGGAATATACAATGAGCAGTTCTTC.

The chain recombines TRBV9 with TRBJ1-2; D remains ambiguous. The germline V and J ends were trimmed by 3 bases and 2 bases, with 17 bases remaining between them. Germline values: CDR1 SGDLS, CDR2 YYNGEE. The CDR3 length is 16 residues. The CDR3 region is CASSGEVAIQNYGYTF. CDR3 coding DNA: TGTGCCAGCAGCGGAGAGGTGGCTATCCAAAACTATGGCTACACCTTC. Filled out from reference TRBV9 and TRBJ1-2, the complete variable domain reads DSGVTQTPKHLITATGQRVTLRCSPRSGDLSVYWYQQSLDQGLQFLIQYYNGEERAKGNILERFSAQQFPDLHSELNLSSLELGDSALYFCASSGEVAIQNYGYTFGSGTRLTVV.

The chain joins TRBV18 to TRBJ2-7, with 7 positions matching TRBD1. The CDR3 spans 14 residues. In germline, CDR1 is KGHSH, CDR2 LQKENI. The trim removed 5 bases at V and 4 bases at J, leaving 8 bases unmatched. The CDR3 coding sequence is TGTGCCAGCTCAAACGGACAGGCTTCGTACGAGCAGTACTTC. It yields the protein CASSNGQASYEQYF.

CDR3 in DNA: TGCAGCGTGAGGACAGGGGCGGACACTGAAGCTTTCTTT. Translating it yields CSVRTGADTEAFF. This chain connects TRBV29-1 to TRBJ1-1, with 9 bases aligning to TRBD1. This CDR3 has 13 residues. V shed 6 bases, J shed 3 bases, and the junction held 5 bases outside the gene matches. CDR1 is SQVTM and CDR2 is ANQGSEA in the germline V gene.

The chain carries TRBV11-2 and TRBJ2-6; D is ambiguous. Trimming cost V 4 bases and J 4 bases, with 14 bases left between them. Germline loops: CDR1 SGHAT, CDR2 FQNNGV. CDR3 length: 16 residues. The CDR3 region has the DNA TGTGCCAGCAGCTACCCTTGGGCGCCAGGGGCCAACGTCCTGACTTTC. This encodes CASSYPWAPGANVLTF.

The J gene is TRBJ1-5, the V gene TRBV30; D may be TRBD1 (5 bases). This CDR3 spans 14 amino acids. Trimming took off 3 bases at V and 5 bases at J, with 14 bases between the two ends. CDR1 GTSNPN and CDR2 SVGIG come from the germline V gene (reference sequence). CDR3 nucleotide sequence: TGTGCCTGGAGCCAGGGACGAGGAGATCAGCCCCAGCATTTT. Its protein product is CAWSQGRGDQPQHF.

DNA of the CDR3: TGCGCCAGCAGCCCCCTAGGACAAAAGAACACTGAAGCTTTCTTT. Translation: CASSPLGQKNTEAFF. The chain couples TRBV4-3 to TRBJ1-1, with TRBD1 as a possible D gene (5 bases). This CDR3 region has 15 residues. Per the germline V gene, CDR1 is LGHNA and CDR2 is YSLEER. Between the trimmed V and J ends, which lost 4 bases and 1 base, there was a span of 13 bases.

The V gene is TRBV6-5, the J gene TRBJ2-7; weak D call: TRBD2 (6 bases). CDR3 size: 14 residues. The germline V gene has CDR1 MNHEY and CDR2 SVGAGI. V was trimmed by 2 bases and J by 2 bases, leaving 10 bases between them. In nucleotides, the CDR3 is TGTGCCAGCAGTTACGGAGCGGGTCCCTACGAGCAGTACTTC. Translation gives CASSYGAGPYEQYF.

This chain joins TRBV11-1 and TRBJ2-3, with D possibly being TRBD1 (5 bases). This CDR3 has 14 residues. Trimming took 3 bases from V and 2 from J, leaving 9 bases between them. Germline-derived CDR1 and CDR2 are SGHAT and FQDESV (reference sequence). For the CDR3, the DNA is TGTGCCAGCAGCTTTCGACAGCCCACAGATACGCAGTATTTT. It specifies CASSFRQPTDTQYF. The whole variable domain, remainder taken from reference TRBV11-1 and TRBJ2-3, is EAEVAQSPRYKITEKSQAVAFWCDPISGHATLYWYRQILGQGPELLVQFQDESVVDDSQLPKDRFSAERLKGVDSTLKIQPAELGDSAMYLCASSFRQPTDTQYFGPGTRLTVL.

The chain is built from TRBV7-9 and TRBJ2-3; TRBD2 matches 9 bases. Losses at the gene ends were 3 bases for V and 2 bases for J; bases not matched to a gene: 3. Per germline, CDR1 SEHNR and CDR2 FQNEAQ (reference sequence). The CDR3 totals 15 residues. The CDR3 loop is CASSFLAGTTDTQYF. DNA for the CDR3: TGTGCCAGCAGCTTTCTAGCGGGGACCACAGATACGCAGTATTTT.

The chain recombines TRBV7-8 with TRBJ2-7; tentatively, D is TRBD1 (5 bases). The CDR3 is made up of 17 amino acids. Trimming pared 5 bases from V and 2 bases from J, leaving 22 bases between. Germline-derived CDR1 and CDR2 are SGHVS and FQNEAQ. The DNA of the CDR3 is TGTGCCAGCAGCCCCCCCGGGTGGCAGGGCACCACCTACGAGCAGTACTTC. Protein sequence: CASSPPGWQGTTYEQYF.